The T cell receptor (beta chain) described here comes from a study of long-term antiretroviral therapy in people with HIV. Assay version v3.0 of immunoSEQ was used, and it was run at survey level. Per-sample targets for sequencing were 40,000-50,000 T-cell genomes. Profiling relied on immunoSEQ multiplex PCR, and the TCRdb table lists in-frame clones only, not all of them. In the table there are around 20,000 clones, 76% of which are singletons. Findings and caveats of the study: It was observed that HIV repertoires exhibited narrower CDR3 length ranges than controls. Diversity went up after ART and still fell short of transplant donor controls.

Germline V lookup: CDR1 SGHTA, CDR2 FQGNSA. V lost 5 bases and J lost 0, with 10 bases in between. CDR3 length: 14 amino acids. Concerning this clone itself: The antigen remains unidentified.

The material sequenced was unsorted PBMCs, taken 0.5 years before starting antiretroviral therapy. This clonotype was sampled from a man aged 18 to 30 with HIV. The chain links TRBV7-2 to TRBJ1-1; tentatively, D is TRBD1 (5 bases). The DNA of the CDR3 is TGTGCCAGCAGCCGAACGGGGGTGAACACTGAAGCTTTCTTT. It codes for CASSRTGVNTEAFF.